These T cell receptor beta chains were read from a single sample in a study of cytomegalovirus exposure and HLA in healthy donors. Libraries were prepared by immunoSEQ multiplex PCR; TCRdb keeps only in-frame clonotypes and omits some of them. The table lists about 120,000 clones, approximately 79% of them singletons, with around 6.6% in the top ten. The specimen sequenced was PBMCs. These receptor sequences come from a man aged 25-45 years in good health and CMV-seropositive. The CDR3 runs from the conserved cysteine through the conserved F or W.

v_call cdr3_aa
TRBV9 CASSDRDRAEAFF
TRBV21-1 CASSRRQGMNTEAFF
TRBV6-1 CASTGERSVYKQFF
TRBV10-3 CAISRGPGANVLTF
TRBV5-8 CASRLGQGASYEQYF
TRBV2 CASSGGTGTDTQYF
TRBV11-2 CASSLDRGGHQPQHF
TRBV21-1 CASSNRDFLHEQYF
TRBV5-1 CASSSRGTGVYEQYF
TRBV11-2 CASSSGLATYNEQFF
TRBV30 CAWSITSGITDTQYF
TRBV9 CASSAGGVLGTDTQYF
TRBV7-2 CASSPARGDYGYTF
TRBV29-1 CSVVEGGYGYTF
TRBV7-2 CASSRPGGNNEQYF
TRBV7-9 CASSPGLAGYDEQFF
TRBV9 CASSVDPSGALETQYF
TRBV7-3 CASSLGQEETQYF
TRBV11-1 CASSAGGTEAFF
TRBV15 CATSAGTSGNNEQFF